This T cell receptor beta chain was obtained from a study of T cells in Graves' hyperthyroidism and ophthalmopathy. It was RNA transcripts that yielded the amplified TCR beta CDR3 regions. The study used the HTBI primer set for a first-round RT-PCR of the TCR CDR3. MiXCR was run by TCRdb on the multiplex PCR reads, yielding one entry per CDR3 protein. The sample holds 750,000 to 950,000 distinct CDR3 sequences, roughly 40% seen once. CDR3 length: 11 residues. Germline CDR1 is LNHDA and CDR2 is SQIVND (reference sequence). V lost 10 bases and J 4 bases, leaving 10 bases between the germline ends. The sample was blood. This chain uses TRBV19 with TRBJ1-1, with a weak D call TRBD1 (6 bases). The clonotype originates from a young man with Graves' hyperthyroidism. The DNA of the CDR3 is TGTGCCACAGCAGGGGTCACTGAAGCTTTCTTT. As protein: CATAGVTEAFF.